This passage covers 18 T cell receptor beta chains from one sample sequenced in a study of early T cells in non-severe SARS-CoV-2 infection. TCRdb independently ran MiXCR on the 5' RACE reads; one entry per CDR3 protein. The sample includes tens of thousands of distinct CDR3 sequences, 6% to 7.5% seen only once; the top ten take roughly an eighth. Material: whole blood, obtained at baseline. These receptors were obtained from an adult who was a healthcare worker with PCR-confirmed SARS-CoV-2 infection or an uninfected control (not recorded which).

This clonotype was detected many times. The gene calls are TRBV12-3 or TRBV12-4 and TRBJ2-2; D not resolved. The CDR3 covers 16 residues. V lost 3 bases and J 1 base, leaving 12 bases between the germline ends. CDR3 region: CASSFRPTGNTGELFF. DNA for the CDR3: TGTGCCAGCAGTTTTCGGCCCACCGGGAACACCGGGGAGCTGTTTTTT.

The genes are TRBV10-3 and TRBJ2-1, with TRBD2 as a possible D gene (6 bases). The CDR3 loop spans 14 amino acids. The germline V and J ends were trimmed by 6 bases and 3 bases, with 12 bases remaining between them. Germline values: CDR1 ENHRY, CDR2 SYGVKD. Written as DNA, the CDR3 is TGTGCCATCAGGTGGACCGGGGGCTACAATGAGCAGTTCTTC. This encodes CAIRWTGGYNEQFF.

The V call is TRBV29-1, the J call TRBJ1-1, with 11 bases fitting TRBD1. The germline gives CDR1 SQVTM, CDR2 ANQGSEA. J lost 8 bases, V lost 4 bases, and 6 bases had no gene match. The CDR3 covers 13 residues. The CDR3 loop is CSVAGQGAGEAFF. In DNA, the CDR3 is TGCAGCGTTGCTGGACAGGGGGCAGGGGAAGCTTTCTTT.

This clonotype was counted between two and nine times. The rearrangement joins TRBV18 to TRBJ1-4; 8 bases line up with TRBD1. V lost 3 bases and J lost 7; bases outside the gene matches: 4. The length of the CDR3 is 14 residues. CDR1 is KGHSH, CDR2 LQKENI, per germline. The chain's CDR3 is CASSPSGQGEKLFF. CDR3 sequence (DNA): TGTGCCAGCTCACCTTCCGGACAGGGTGAAAAACTGTTTTTT.

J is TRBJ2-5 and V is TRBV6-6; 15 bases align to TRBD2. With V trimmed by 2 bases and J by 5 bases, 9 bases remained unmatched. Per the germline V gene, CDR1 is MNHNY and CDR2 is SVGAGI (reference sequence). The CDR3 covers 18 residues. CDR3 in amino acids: CASSYQGLAGGRWETQYF. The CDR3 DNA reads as TGTGCCAGCAGTTACCAGGGACTAGCGGGAGGAAGATGGGAGACCCAGTACTTC.

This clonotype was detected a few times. CDR3 loop: CASSLLQDRTDTQYF. CDR3 DNA: TGCGCCAGCAGCTTACTCCAGGACCGCACAGATACGCAGTATTTT. This chain uses TRBV5-1 with TRBJ2-3, with D uncertain. The CDR3 runs 15 residues. Per the germline V gene, CDR1 is SGHRS and CDR2 is YFSETQ. V was shortened by 2 bases and J by 1 base, with 11 bases between the two germline ends.

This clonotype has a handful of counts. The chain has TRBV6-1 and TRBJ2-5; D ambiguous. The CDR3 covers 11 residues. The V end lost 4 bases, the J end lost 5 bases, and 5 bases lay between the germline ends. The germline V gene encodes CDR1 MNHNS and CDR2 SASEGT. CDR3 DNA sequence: TGTGCCAGCAGTGCCCATGAGACCCAGTACTTC. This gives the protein CASSAHETQYF.

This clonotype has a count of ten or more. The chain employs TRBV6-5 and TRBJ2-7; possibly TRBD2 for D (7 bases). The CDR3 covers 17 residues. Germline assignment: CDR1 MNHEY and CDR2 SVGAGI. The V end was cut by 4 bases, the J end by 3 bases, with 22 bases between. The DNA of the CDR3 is TGTGCCAGCAGTTCTCCCCCCGGGGGGCGACTCGTCTACGAGCAGTACTTC. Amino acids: CASSSPPGGRLVYEQYF.

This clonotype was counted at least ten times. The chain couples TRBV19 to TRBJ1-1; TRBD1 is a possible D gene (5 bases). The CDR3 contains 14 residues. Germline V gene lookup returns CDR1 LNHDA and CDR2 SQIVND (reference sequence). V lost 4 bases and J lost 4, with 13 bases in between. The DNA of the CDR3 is TGTGCCAGTAGTAGGGGGATAGGGGCCACTGAAGCTTTCTTT. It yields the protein CASSRGIGATEAFF.

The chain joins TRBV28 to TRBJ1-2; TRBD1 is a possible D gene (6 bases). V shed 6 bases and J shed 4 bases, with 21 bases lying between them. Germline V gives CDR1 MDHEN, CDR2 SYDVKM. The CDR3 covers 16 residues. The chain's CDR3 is CASSPFAGALIYGYTF. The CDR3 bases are TGTGCCAGCAGCCCGTTTGCGGGGGCTTTGATCTATGGCTACACCTTC.

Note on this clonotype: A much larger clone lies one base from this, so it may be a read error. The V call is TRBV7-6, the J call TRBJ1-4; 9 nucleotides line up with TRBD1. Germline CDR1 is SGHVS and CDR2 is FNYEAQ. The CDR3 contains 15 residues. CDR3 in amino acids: CVSRTGTGSNEKLFF. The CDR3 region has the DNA TGTGTCAGCAGGACCGGGACAGGGTCTAATGAAAAACTGTTTTTT. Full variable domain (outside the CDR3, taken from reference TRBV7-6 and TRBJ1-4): GAGVSQSPRYKVTKRGQDVALRCDPISGHVSLYWYRQALGQGPEFLTYFNYEAQQDKSGLPNDRFSAERPEGSISTLTIQRTEQRDSAMYRCVSRTGTGSNEKLFFGSGTQLSVL.

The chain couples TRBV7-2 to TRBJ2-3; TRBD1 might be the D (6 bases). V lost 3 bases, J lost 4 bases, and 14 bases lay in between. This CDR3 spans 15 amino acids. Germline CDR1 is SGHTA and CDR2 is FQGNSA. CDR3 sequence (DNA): TGTGCCAGCAGCTTCCAAACAACAGGGTCAGATACGCAGTATTTT. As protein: CASSFQTTGSDTQYF.

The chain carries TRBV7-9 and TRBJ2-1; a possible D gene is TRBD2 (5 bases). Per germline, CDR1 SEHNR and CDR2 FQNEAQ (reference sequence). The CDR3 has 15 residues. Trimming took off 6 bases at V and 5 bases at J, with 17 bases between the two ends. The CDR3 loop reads CASRPLGGLNNEQFF. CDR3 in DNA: TGTGCCAGCAGGCCCCTCGGCGGGCTTAACAATGAGCAGTTCTTC.

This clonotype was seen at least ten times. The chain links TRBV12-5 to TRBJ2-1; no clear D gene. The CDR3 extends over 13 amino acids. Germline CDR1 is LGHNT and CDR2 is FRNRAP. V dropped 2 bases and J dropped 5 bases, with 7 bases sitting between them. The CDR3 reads CASGLTLNNEQFF. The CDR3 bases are TGTGCTAGTGGTTTGACCCTGAACAATGAGCAGTTCTTC.

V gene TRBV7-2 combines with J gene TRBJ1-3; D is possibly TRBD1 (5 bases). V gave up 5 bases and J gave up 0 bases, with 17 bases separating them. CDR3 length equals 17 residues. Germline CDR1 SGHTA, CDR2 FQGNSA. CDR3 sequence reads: CASSQEQYRISGNTIYF. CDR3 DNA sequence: TGTGCCAGCAGCCAAGAACAGTACAGGATCTCTGGAAACACCATATATTTT. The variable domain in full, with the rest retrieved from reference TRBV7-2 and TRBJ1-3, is GAGVSQSPSNKVTEKGKDVELRCDPISGHTALYWYRQSLGQGLEFLIYFQGNSAPDKSGLPSDRFSAERTGGSVSTLTIQRTQQEDSAVYLCASSQEQYRISGNTIYFGEGSWLTVV.

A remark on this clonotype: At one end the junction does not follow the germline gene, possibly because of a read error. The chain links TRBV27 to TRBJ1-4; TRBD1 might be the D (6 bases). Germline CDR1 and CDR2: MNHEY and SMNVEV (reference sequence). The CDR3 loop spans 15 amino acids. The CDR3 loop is CASSAQGRTREILFF. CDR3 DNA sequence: TGTGCCAGCAGTGCACAGGGTCGAACGCGCGAAATACTGTTTTTT.

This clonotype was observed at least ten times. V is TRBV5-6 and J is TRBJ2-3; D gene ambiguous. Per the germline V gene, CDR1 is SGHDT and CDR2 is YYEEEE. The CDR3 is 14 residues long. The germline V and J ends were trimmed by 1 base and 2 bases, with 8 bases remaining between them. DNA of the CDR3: TGTGCCAGCAGCTTGTTCTCAGCCACAGATACGCAGTATTTT. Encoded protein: CASSLFSATDTQYF.

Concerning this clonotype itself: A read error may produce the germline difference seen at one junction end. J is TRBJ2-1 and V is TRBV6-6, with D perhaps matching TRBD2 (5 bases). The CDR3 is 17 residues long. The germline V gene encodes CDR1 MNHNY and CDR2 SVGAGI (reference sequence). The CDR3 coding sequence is TGTGCCAGCAGTTACCGGGGTGTAGTAGACTTATACAATGGGCAGTTCTTC. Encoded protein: CASSYRGVVDLYNGQFF.